This T cell receptor beta chain was sequenced for a study of T-cell memory formation after mild COVID-19. Study-level background: Among the donors, TCR clusters were largely specific to each donor. Study results and caveats: Second-wave clones peaking on day 37 lacked confirmed SARS-CoV-2 specificity. The study found contracting CD4+ clones mainly in CM and EM and contracting CD8+ clones in EMRA.

A single record per CDR3 protein comes from TCRdb applying MiXCR to the 5' RACE reads. The profile shows under 50,000 distinct CDR3 sequences, 25% to 30% of them singletons. Notes on this clonotype: The antigen is unknown.

CDR1 and CDR2 (germline): KGHDR, SFDVKD. V lost 7 bases and J 3 bases, leaving 11 bases between the germline ends. The CDR3 covers 14 residues. The genes are TRBV24-1 and TRBJ2-2; perhaps TRBD2 as D (6 bases). The source of this sequence is a man younger than 35 who had mild COVID-19 (a few samples of this study predate the infection). Cell type and time point are not known. Sequenced: PBMCs or a T cell subset sorted from them (not recorded which). The CDR3 nucleotides are TGTGCCACCAGCACCTGGGGGGACACCGGGGAGCTGTTTTTT. Its translation: CATSTWGDTGELFF.